What follows is one T cell receptor beta chain and its context. Its antigen is unknown. The CDR3 contains 15 residues. V lost 1 base and J 3 bases, leaving 11 bases between the germline ends. CDR1 and CDR2 (germline): SGHRS, YFSETQ. The source of the sample is a study of OX40 agonist ivuxolimab in advanced cancers. Whole-study findings and limits: CD8+ T cells (on average) carried more expanded clones than CD4+ T cells.

Profiled with immunoSEQ multiplex PCR; TCRdb holds only in-frame clones, not every one. The repertoire consists of 65,000 to 90,000 clones, with about 94% occurring once and the leading ten covering under 10%. The TCR originated in an adult with an advanced solid tumor such as melanoma, head and neck, liver or kidney cancer. This material consisted of CD4+ or CD8+ T cells sorted from blood, taken in a trial of the OX40 agonist ivuxolimab. The chain carries TRBV5-1 and TRBJ1-5, with D possibly matching TRBD1 (6 bases). The CDR3 DNA is TGCGCCAGCAGCTTGTTTTCAGGGGACAATCAGCCCCAGCATTTT. Its protein product is CASSLFSGDNQPQHF.